The 24 T cell receptor beta chains presented below share a single source sample, sequenced in a study of early T cells in non-severe SARS-CoV-2 infection. MiXCR, applied by TCRdb to the 5' RACE reads, yields one record per CDR3 protein. The repertoire holds tens of thousands of distinct CDR3 sequences, with around 4.5% as singletons. Sequencing was done on a sample of whole blood. Source of these receptors: an adult who was a healthcare worker with PCR-confirmed SARS-CoV-2 infection or an uninfected control (not recorded which).

This clonotype has only a few counts. V gene TRBV20-1 combines with J gene TRBJ1-4; D might be TRBD1 (5 bases). V dropped 0 bases and J dropped 3 bases, with 8 bases sitting between them. CDR1 and CDR2 (germline): DFQATT, SNEGSKA (reference sequence). This CDR3 is 14 amino acids long. The CDR3 here is CSAREGGPNEKLFF. CDR3 coding DNA: TGCAGTGCTAGAGAGGGGGGACCTAATGAAAAACTGTTTTTT.

There are many counts of this clonotype. The rearrangement joins TRBV29-1 to TRBJ1-2; 9 bases are a match to TRBD1. The ends lost 1 base at V and 8 bases at J; junction bases unmatched: 8. Germline V lookup: CDR1 SQVTM, CDR2 ANQGSEA. The CDR3 consists of 14 residues. This chain's CDR3 is CSVEVRTGVGGYTF. The CDR3 DNA sequence: TGCAGCGTTGAAGTTCGGACAGGGGTTGGAGGCTACACCTTC.

This clonotype was seen ten or more times. This chain links TRBV18 with TRBJ2-2, with D unclear. Germline CDR1 KGHSH, CDR2 LQKENI. The CDR3 length is 14 residues. Deletions cut 6 bases from V and 1 base from J, with 9 bases between. CDR3 in DNA: TGTGCCAGCTCCCAGAGACTGAACACCGGGGAGCTGTTTTTT. It yields the protein CASSQRLNTGELFF. The entire variable domain, with the rest obtained from reference TRBV18 and TRBJ2-2, is as follows: NAGVMQNPRHLVRRRGQEARLRCSPMKGHSHVYWYRQLPEEGLKFMVYLQKENIIDESGMPKERFSAEFPKEGPSILRIQQVVRGDSAAYFCASSQRLNTGELFFGEGSRLTVL.

This clonotype was observed at least ten times. The gene calls are TRBV28 and TRBJ2-1; 7 bases match TRBD1. There are 16 residues in the CDR3. Germline CDR1 reads MDHEN; CDR2 reads SYDVKM. V shed 8 bases and J 7 bases; nucleotides not matched to a gene: 17. The CDR3 DNA reads as TGTGCCAGCTTTTCTACGATCGGACAGGAAAGGAATGAGCAGTTCTTC. Its protein product is CASFSTIGQERNEQFF.

This clonotype was counted many times. The chain uses TRBV10-3 and TRBJ2-7, with D possibly TRBD1 on 7 matching bases. The CDR3 extends over 13 amino acids. Per germline, CDR1 ENHRY and CDR2 SYGVKD. Trimming pared 7 bases from V and 5 bases from J, leaving 15 bases between. The CDR3 DNA is TGTGCCATCATGCGGGACAGCTTTAACGAGCAGTACTTC. It translates to CAIMRDSFNEQYF.

This clonotype was counted a few times. V is TRBV27 and J is TRBJ2-7, with D unclear. The CDR3 runs to 14 residues. Trimming left V 2 bases short and J 4 bases short, with 12 bases between. Germline assignment: CDR1 MNHEY and CDR2 SMNVEV (reference sequence). The CDR3 region has the DNA TGTGCCAGCAGTTTAGGCGAGACCGGGTACGAGCAGTACTTC. It specifies CASSLGETGYEQYF.

This clonotype is deemed medium-sized (0.01 to 0.1%). DNA for the CDR3: TGCGCCAGCAGCCTGGGACAAAACACCGGGGAGCTGTTTTTT. It codes for CASSLGQNTGELFF. This chain joins TRBV5-1 and TRBJ2-2; possible D gene TRBD1, 6 bases. CDR1 and CDR2 (germline): SGHRS, YFSETQ. The ends were cut back, 4 bases at V and 2 bases at J, with 9 bases in the middle. The CDR3 has 14 residues.

This clonotype was recorded at least ten times. The genes are TRBV18 and TRBJ1-6, with D perhaps matching TRBD1 (5 bases). V dropped 8 bases and J dropped 5 bases, with 10 bases sitting between them. CDR1 is KGHSH, CDR2 LQKENI, per germline. CDR3 size: 13 residues. The CDR3 spells CASRDRDNSPLHF. In DNA, the CDR3 is TGTGCCAGCCGAGACAGAGATAATTCACCCCTCCACTTT.

The chain carries TRBV10-1 and TRBJ2-1; no clear D. CDR3 length equals 14 residues. V dropped 6 bases and J dropped 0 bases, with 9 bases sitting between them. Germline V gives CDR1 WNHNN, CDR2 SYGVQD (reference sequence). The CDR3 is CASSRSSSYNEQFF. In DNA form, the CDR3 reads TGCGCCAGCAGCAGAAGTAGCTCCTACAATGAGCAGTTCTTC.

This clonotype was recorded a few times. The V and J genes are TRBV20-1 and TRBJ1-5, with 8 bases fitting TRBD1. The CDR3 runs 13 residues. The germline V gene has CDR1 DFQATT and CDR2 SNEGSKA (reference sequence). Trimming took 6 bases from V and 1 from J; bases not matched to a gene: 2. CDR3 sequence reads: CSAGTGSNQPQHF. The CDR3 nucleotides read TGCAGTGCGGGGACAGGAAGCAATCAGCCCCAGCATTTT.

The V call is TRBV20-1, the J call TRBJ1-3; 7 nucleotides match TRBD1. Trimming removed 3 bases from V and 4 bases from J; junction bases left unmatched: 6. This CDR3 contains 14 residues. Germline CDR1 DFQATT, CDR2 SNEGSKA (reference sequence). CDR3 bases: TGCAGTGCTAGTGGTCAGGACAGGGGAAACACCATATATTTT. Translated: CSASGQDRGNTIYF.

This clonotype was recorded at least ten times. The chain has TRBV2 and TRBJ1-3; D gene uncertain. This CDR3 has 12 residues. Trimming took off 2 bases at V and 7 bases at J, with 6 bases between the two ends. Germline-derived CDR1 and CDR2 are SNHLY and FYNNEI. CDR3 sequence reads: CASSERGNTIYF. CDR3 DNA sequence: TGTGCCAGCAGTGAAAGAGGGAACACCATATATTTT.

This chain links TRBV19 with TRBJ1-4, with 7 bases matching TRBD1. V lost 2 bases, J lost 0 bases, and 3 bases stayed unmatched. Germline CDR1 is LNHDA and CDR2 is SQIVND (reference sequence). This CDR3 has 16 residues. CDR3 nucleotides: TGTGCCAGTAGTATACAGGGGGGCCCAACTAATGAAAAACTGTTTTTT. Translated: CASSIQGGPTNEKLFF.

This clonotype was detected ten times or more. The chain employs TRBV5-1 and TRBJ2-5; D ambiguous. The germline V gene has CDR1 SGHRS and CDR2 YFSETQ. V lost 1 base, J lost 5 bases, and 9 bases lay in between. CDR3 length equals 13 residues. This chain's CDR3 is CASSLPLMETQYF. CDR3 DNA: TGCGCCAGCAGCTTGCCCCTCATGGAGACCCAGTACTTC.

In this sample, this clonotype turned up many times. This chain uses TRBV2 with TRBJ2-5; D possibly matches TRBD1 or TRBD2 (5 bases each). Germline lookup yields CDR1 SNHLY and CDR2 FYNNEI. The CDR3 length is 13 residues. V shed 8 bases and J shed 4 bases, with 14 bases lying between them. CDR3 sequence (DNA): TGTGCCAGCGTCAGGGACCGCGGAGAGACCCAGTACTTC. Residues: CASVRDRGETQYF. The whole variable domain, remainder taken from reference TRBV2 and TRBJ2-5, is EPEVTQTPSHQVTQMGQEVILRCVPISNHLYFYWYRQILGQKVEFLVSFYNNEISEKSEIFDDQFSVERPDGSNFTLKIRSTKLEDSAMYFCASVRDRGETQYFGPGTRLLVL.

In this sample, this clonotype turned up many times. V and J are TRBV9 and TRBJ2-5, with unresolved D. The CDR3 is 12 residues long. Germline CDR1 is SGDLS and CDR2 is YYNGEE. V dropped 0 bases and J dropped 5 bases, with 5 bases sitting between them. The CDR3 DNA reads TGTGCCAGCAGCGTAGGGGCGGAGACCCAGTACTTC. Its translation: CASSVGAETQYF. The full variable domain, with the rest looked up from reference TRBV9 and TRBJ2-5, is DSGVTQTPKHLITATGQRVTLRCSPRSGDLSVYWYQQSLDQGLQFLIQYYNGEERAKGNILERFSAQQFPDLHSELNLSSLELGDSALYFCASSVGAETQYFGPGTRLLVL.

In its sample, this clonotype was seen a few times. The chain employs TRBV12-3 or TRBV12-4 and TRBJ1-1, with a tentative D call TRBD1 (5 bases). The CDR3 spans 12 residues. V was clipped by 4 bases and J by 4 bases, with 7 bases between them. In DNA form, the CDR3 reads TGTGCCAGCAGTTGGGGGGTCACTGAAGCTTTCTTT. Protein sequence: CASSWGVTEAFF.

This clonotype was seen ten or more times. The chain recombines TRBV28 with TRBJ2-7; D perhaps matches TRBD1 (6 bases). Trimming took 5 bases from V and 0 from J, leaving 14 bases between them. Germline assignment: CDR1 MDHEN and CDR2 SYDVKM. The CDR3 contains 15 residues. The CDR3 here is CASSAGQSFSYEQYF. The DNA for the CDR3 is TGTGCCAGCAGTGCCGGACAGAGCTTCTCCTACGAGCAGTACTTC.

Concerning this clonotype: A read error may account for a junction end that differs from germline. The V gene is TRBV5-1, the J gene TRBJ2-1; 7 bases map to TRBD1. The CDR3 has 14 amino acids. CDR1 is SGHRS, CDR2 YFSETQ, per germline. CDR3 in DNA: TGCGCCAGCACTTTACAGGGGTCTTACAATGCGCAGTTCTTC. Its translation is CASTLQGSYNAQFF. Together with reference TRBV5-1 and TRBJ2-1, the CDR3 gives the full variable domain: KAGVTQTPRYLIKTRGQQVTLSCSPISGHRSVSWYQQTPGQGLQFLFEYFSETQRNKGNFPGRFSGRQFSNSRSEMNVSTLELGDSALYLCASTLQGSYNAQFFGPGTRLTVL.

This clonotype was detected ten times or more. The chain uses TRBV15 and TRBJ1-6; a possible D gene is TRBD1 (5 bases). Per germline, CDR1 LNHNV and CDR2 YYDKDF (reference sequence). The V and J ends lost 0 bases and 9 bases respectively, with 15 bases between them. This CDR3 region has 16 residues. For the CDR3, the DNA is TGTGCCACCAGCAGAGATCAGACAGCAAAGGGTTCACCCCTCCACTTT. Its translation: CATSRDQTAKGSPLHF.

This clonotype was observed many times. One end of the junction does not line up with germline, which may come from a read error. The chain joins TRBV7-7 to TRBJ2-2; 7 bases align to TRBD1. This CDR3 region has 13 residues. Germline CDR1 SSHAT, CDR2 FNYEAQ (reference sequence). CDR3 sequence reads: CASSAQGTGELFF. The DNA for the CDR3 is TGTGCTAGCAGCGCACAGGGGACCGGGGAGCTGTTTTTT.

This chain links TRBV10-2 with TRBJ2-3; 10 bases fit TRBD2. CDR1 is WSHSY and CDR2 is SAAADI in the germline V gene. With V trimmed by 10 bases and J by 0 bases, 13 bases remained unmatched. The CDR3 has 17 residues. This CDR3 is CATAPNSGGGSTDTQYF. CDR3 sequence (DNA): TGCGCCACCGCGCCAAACAGCGGGGGGGGTAGCACAGATACGCAGTATTTT.

The rearrangement links TRBV3-1 to TRBJ1-2, with a tentative D call TRBD1 (5 bases). The CDR3 contains 13 residues. V gave up 4 bases and J gave up 8 bases, with 14 bases separating them. The V gene's germline CDR1 is LGHDT and CDR2 YNNKEL (reference sequence). In nucleotides, the CDR3 is TGTGCCAGCAGCCCTTCTCAGACAGTCGGCTACACCTTC. Translating gives CASSPSQTVGYTF.

This rearrangement joins TRBV5-4 to TRBJ2-1; 10 bases are shared with TRBD2. This CDR3 comprises 16 residues. J lost 6 bases, V lost 4 bases, and 10 bases had no gene match. Germline CDR1 reads SGHNT; CDR2 reads YYREEE (reference sequence). In DNA, the CDR3 is TGTGCCAGCAGCCCTAGCGGGAGTATCTGGGGCAATGAGCAGTTCTTC. Translation gives CASSPSGSIWGNEQFF.